Below, 27 T cell receptor beta chains from the same sample are listed, as sequenced in a study of T cell responses to AZD1222 COVID-19 vaccine (dated by TCRdb to about 2021). In the paper's terms, the time point label means: about 28 days (+/-7) after the second vaccine dose. Libraries were constructed by the immunoSEQ multiplex PCR assay. The clones in this table, taken by TCRdb from immuneACCESS, are in-frame only. Not every clone is retained; where verified, under half of the shortfall comes from an unresolved V gene, and the cause of the rest is unknown. The table for this sample lists 98,000 or so clones; roughly 83% of them were counted only once. The ten largest clones add up to about 14% of the sample. The sample was peripheral blood, taken 28 days after the second AZD1222 dose. Source of these receptors: an adult who received the AZD1222 COVID-19 vaccine.

This rearrangement joins TRBV30 to TRBJ1-2; TRBD1 matches at 9 bases. This CDR3 has 13 residues. Looked up from germline, CDR1 is GTSNPN and CDR2 is SVGIG (reference sequence). With 2 bases clipped from V and 9 bases from J, the junction kept 7 bases outside the gene matches. CDR3 residues: CAWSWTGAFRYTF. CDR3 DNA: TGTGCCTGGAGTTGGACAGGGGCATTTCGCTACACCTTC.

The rearrangement joins TRBV18 to TRBJ1-3; unclear D gene. V lost 3 bases to trimming and J lost 0 bases, with 12 bases between them. Germline-derived CDR1 and CDR2 are KGHSH and LQKENI. The CDR3 sequence is 16 residues long. The CDR3 reads CASSPPSRPSGNTIYF. CDR3 DNA sequence: TGTGCCAGCTCACCCCCGAGCCGTCCCTCTGGAAACACCATATATTTT. The full variable domain, rest sourced from reference TRBV18 and TRBJ1-3, is NAGVMQNPRHLVRRRGQEARLRCSPMKGHSHVYWYRQLPEEGLKFMVYLQKENIIDESGMPKERFSAEFPKEGPSILRIQQVVRGDSAAYFCASSPPSRPSGNTIYFGEGSWLTVV.

This clone was seen only once. The genes are TRBV5-4 and TRBJ1-2; TRBD1 might be the D (6 bases). The CDR3 is 15 residues long. The V end lost 0 bases, the J end lost 7 bases, and 16 bases lay between the germline ends. Germline CDR1 reads SGHNT; CDR2 reads YYREEE (reference sequence). CDR3 residues: CASSLEQGTSVGYTF. As DNA, the CDR3 is TGTGCCAGCAGCTTGGAACAGGGAACTAGCGTTGGCTACACCTTC.

The chain joins TRBV25-1 to TRBJ2-7, with a tentative D call TRBD2 (5 bases). Germline V gene lookup returns CDR1 MGHDK and CDR2 SYGVNS. There are 13 residues in the CDR3. Trimming stripped 5 bases from V and 6 bases from J, with 14 bases between. This CDR3 reads CASSLTGVTEQYF. The DNA of the CDR3 is TGTGCCAGCAGTTTGACCGGGGTAACCGAGCAGTACTTC.

This clone was counted a single time. V gene TRBV2 combines with J gene TRBJ1-4; D call uncertain. CDR1 SNHLY and CDR2 FYNNEI come from the germline V gene. This CDR3 spans 16 amino acids. Trimming pared 4 bases from V and 0 bases from J, leaving 12 bases between. The CDR3 protein is CASSVHTPATNEKLFF. CDR3 bases: TGTGCCAGCAGTGTGCACACACCCGCAACTAATGAAAAACTGTTTTTT. Full variable domain (remainder filled in from reference TRBV2 and TRBJ1-4): EPEVTQTPSHQVTQMGQEVILRCVPISNHLYFYWYRQILGQKVEFLVSFYNNEISEKSEIFDDQFSVERPDGSNFTLKIRSTKLEDSAMYFCASSVHTPATNEKLFFGSGTQLSVL.

The chain recombines TRBV12-2 with TRBJ2-5. TRBV12-2 is marked as a pseudogene. This CDR3 has 14 amino acids. CDR3 nucleotides: TGTGCAAGTCGCTTGCCGGCGTACCAAGAGACCCAGTACTTC. Translating gives CASRLPAYQETQYF.

The chain recombines TRBV10-1 with TRBJ1-3; no reliable D call. The V gene's germline CDR1 is WNHNN and CDR2 SYGVQD (reference sequence). Deletions cut 0 bases from V and 7 bases from J, with 10 bases between. The CDR3 has 14 amino acids. Here the CDR3 reads CASSESGPGNTIYF. In DNA, the CDR3 is TGCGCCAGCAGTGAGTCGGGTCCGGGCAACACCATATATTTT.

J is TRBJ1-2 and V is TRBV11-2, with 8 bases fitting TRBD1. Trimming at V came to 4 bases and at J to 7 bases, leaving 17 bases not matched to a gene. The germline V gene has CDR1 SGHAT and CDR2 FQNNGV. The CDR3 is 17 residues long. The CDR3 protein is CASSSQGSWQGASGYTF. CDR3 DNA: TGTGCCAGCAGCTCCCAGGGGAGTTGGCAGGGGGCCTCTGGCTACACCTTC.

The V call is TRBV12-3 or TRBV12-4, the J call TRBJ1-4, with 8 bases that match TRBD1. Trimming cost V 3 bases and J 13 bases; bases outside gene matches: 4. CDR3 length: 12 residues. This chain's CDR3 is CASSFGTGGLFF. The CDR3 DNA sequence: TGTGCCAGCAGTTTTGGGACAGGCGGACTGTTTTTT.

The chain recombines TRBV9 with TRBJ2-2; D is unclear. Looked up from germline, CDR1 is SGDLS and CDR2 is YYNGEE. V gave up 4 bases and J gave up 4 bases, with 5 bases separating them. This CDR3 spans 12 amino acids. The CDR3 protein is CASSPFTGELFF. The CDR3 DNA sequence: TGTGCCAGCAGCCCCTTCACCGGGGAGCTGTTTTTT.

The J gene is TRBJ2-7, the V gene TRBV5-4; D unclear. V was shortened by 0 bases and J by 6 bases, with 13 bases between the two germline ends. The CDR3 has 14 amino acids. The germline gives CDR1 SGHNT, CDR2 YYREEE (reference sequence). This CDR3 is CASSLGVSVSEQYF. The DNA of the CDR3 is TGTGCCAGCAGCTTGGGGGTTAGTGTTAGCGAGCAGTACTTC. The whole variable domain, filled in from reference TRBV5-4 and TRBJ2-7, reads ETGVTQSPTHLIKTRGQQVTLRCSSQSGHNTVSWYQQALGQGPQFIFQYYREEENGRGNFPPRFSGLQFPNYSSELNVNALELDDSALYLCASSLGVSVSEQYFGPGTRLTVT.

This clone has at least ten counts. The chain combines TRBV6-1 with TRBJ2-7; D possibly corresponds to TRBD1 (6 bases). Per germline, CDR1 MNHNS and CDR2 SASEGT. V dropped 3 bases and J dropped 3 bases, with 15 bases sitting between them. CDR3 size: 15 residues. This chain's CDR3 is CASSEAGQSHYEQYF. Written as DNA, the CDR3 is TGTGCCAGCAGTGAGGCCGGACAGTCTCACTACGAGCAGTACTTC.

This sequence joins TRBV12-3 or TRBV12-4 and TRBJ2-7; a possible D gene is TRBD1 (5 bases). The germline V and J ends were trimmed by 3 bases and 5 bases, with 5 bases remaining between them. The CDR3 runs 11 residues. CDR3 sequence reads: CASSFRDEQYF. CDR3 nucleotides: TGTGCCAGCAGTTTCAGGGACGAGCAGTACTTC.

The gene calls are TRBV19 and TRBJ2-6, with 9 bases identical to TRBD2. CDR3 length: 15 amino acids. Germline CDR1 and CDR2: LNHDA and SQIVND (reference sequence). V shed 10 bases and J 0 bases; nucleotides not matched to a gene: 4. CDR3 residues: CATGLALSGANVLTF. DNA of the CDR3: TGTGCCACTGGACTAGCGCTCTCTGGGGCCAACGTCCTGACTTTC.

The chain combines TRBV5-4 with TRBJ2-3; D unresolved. From germline, CDR1 is SGHNT and CDR2 YYREEE (reference sequence). This CDR3 spans 16 amino acids. V was cut by 2 bases and J by 5 bases, with 18 bases left in between. CDR3 coding DNA: TGTGCCAGCAGCTTTGGACGAGGAAGCCAACGAGATACGCAGTATTTT. The encoded protein is CASSFGRGSQRDTQYF.

The chain couples TRBV28 to TRBJ2-7; 8 nucleotides match TRBD2. This CDR3 region has 14 residues. Germline V gives CDR1 MDHEN, CDR2 SYDVKM. Trimming at V came to 6 bases and at J to 2 bases, leaving 6 bases not matched to a gene. CDR3 region: CASRSLGLAYEQYF. Here the CDR3 DNA reads TGTGCCAGCAGAAGCCTGGGACTAGCCTACGAGCAGTACTTC.

The rearrangement joins TRBV18 to TRBJ1-3; D is possibly TRBD1 (5 bases). The CDR3 is 18 residues long. Germline V lookup: CDR1 KGHSH, CDR2 LQKENI. The V end was cut by 4 bases, the J end by 0 bases, with 19 bases between. CDR3 sequence (DNA): TGTGCCAGCTCACGAACGGGACTTCTCGAAAGCTCTGGAAACACCATATATTTT. Amino acids: CASSRTGLLESSGNTIYF.

This chain uses TRBV27 with TRBJ2-7; D may be TRBD1 (5 bases). This CDR3 spans 13 amino acids. Between the trimmed V and J ends, which lost 5 bases and 7 bases, there was a span of 15 bases. Germline CDR1 is MNHEY and CDR2 is SMNVEV (reference sequence). CDR3 in DNA: TGTGCCAGCAGTATGACAGAGATTGCGGAGCAGTACTTC. It specifies CASSMTEIAEQYF.

The rearrangement links TRBV11-3 to TRBJ2-2, with 7 positions matching TRBD1. Germline V gene sequence: CDR1 SGHNT, CDR2 YENEEA. CDR3 length: 15 amino acids. The J segment lost 0 bases and the V segment lost 7 bases, leaving 5 bases of the junction unmatched. In DNA, the CDR3 is TGTGCCAGCACCGGGACAGCCACGAACACCGGGGAGCTGTTTTTT. Translating gives CASTGTATNTGELFF.

The rearrangement links TRBV25-1 to TRBJ1-6; perhaps TRBD1 as D (5 bases). Germline CDR1 reads MGHDK; CDR2 reads SYGVNS. The CDR3 extends over 15 amino acids. Deletions cut 7 bases from V and 9 bases from J, with 19 bases between. CDR3 amino acids: CASKPPGAPGSPLHF. In DNA, the CDR3 is TGTGCCAGCAAGCCTCCCGGGGCCCCAGGTTCACCCCTCCACTTT.

The chain couples TRBV19 to TRBJ1-5, with TRBD1 matching over 8 bases. Unmatched junction bases numbered 9, after V lost 7 bases and J lost 4 bases. Per germline, CDR1 LNHDA and CDR2 SQIVND (reference sequence). The CDR3 contains 15 residues. The CDR3 is CASIMRTGMNQPQHF. CDR3 bases: TGTGCCAGTATTATGCGGACAGGGATGAATCAGCCCCAGCATTTT.

J is TRBJ2-3 and V is TRBV5-4, with 10 bases that match TRBD1. The CDR3 consists of 15 residues. V shed 4 bases, J shed 4 bases, and the junction held 6 bases outside the gene matches. CDR1 and CDR2 from the germline V gene are SGHNT and YYREEE (reference sequence). The CDR3, as DNA: TGTGCCAGCAGCGTAACGGGACAGGGGCCAGATACGCAGTATTTT. Its protein is CASSVTGQGPDTQYF.

The chain couples TRBV30 to TRBJ1-1; a possible D gene is TRBD1 (5 bases). This CDR3 is 13 amino acids long. Trimming removed 7 bases from V and 4 bases from J, with 16 bases in between. CDR1 and CDR2 (germline): GTSNPN, SVGIG (reference sequence). The CDR3 DNA sequence: TGTGCCTTGACCCCAGACAGACTCACTGAAGCTTTCTTT. Residues: CALTPDRLTEAFF.

The rearrangement uses TRBV6-5 and TRBJ2-7; D may correspond to TRBD1 or TRBD2 (5 bases each). V was pared by 8 bases and J by 7 bases, with 12 bases between. The CDR3 sequence is 11 residues long. Per germline, CDR1 MNHEY and CDR2 SVGAGI. The CDR3 here is CASWWGGEQYF. Here the CDR3 DNA reads TGTGCCAGCTGGTGGGGCGGGGAGCAGTACTTC.

The V and J genes are TRBV27 and TRBJ1-1; no definite D call. The CDR3 runs to 13 residues. Trimming cost V 0 bases and J 4 bases, with 6 bases left between them. Germline-derived CDR1 and CDR2 are MNHEY and SMNVEV (reference sequence). This chain's CDR3 is CASSLSGGTEAFF. DNA for the CDR3: TGTGCCAGCAGTTTATCGGGAGGCACTGAAGCTTTCTTT.

The rearrangement uses TRBV7-2 and TRBJ2-7; D is ambiguous. This CDR3 comprises 12 residues. Germline V gene sequence: CDR1 SGHTA, CDR2 FQGNSA. With 2 bases removed from V and 7 bases from J, the gap between germline ends came to 9 bases. CDR3 coding DNA: TGTGCCAGCAGCTTACGGGTGAGAGAGCAGTACTTC. Amino acid sequence: CASSLRVREQYF.

The genes are TRBV27 and TRBJ2-2; D gene unclear. The CDR3 is made up of 13 amino acids. Germline values: CDR1 MNHEY, CDR2 SMNVEV (reference sequence). Trimming took off 7 bases at V and 7 bases at J, with 13 bases between the two ends. CDR3 amino acids: CASTPGWGGELFF. Written as DNA, the CDR3 is TGTGCCAGCACCCCCGGGTGGGGCGGGGAGCTGTTTTTT.